The clone carrying this T cell receptor (beta chain) was seen a few times. From the 5' RACE reads, TCRdb called clonotypes with MiXCR, one entry per CDR3 protein. This table holds more than 450,000 distinct CDR3 sequences, 21% found once. The data stem from a study of T cells after yellow fever vaccination. The CDR3 length is 16 residues. From germline, CDR1 is SGHTA and CDR2 FQGNSA. V gave up 1 base and J gave up 2 bases, with 12 bases separating them. The sample was PBMCs, taken around 3 weeks after the first yellow fever vaccination. This clonotype was obtained from a man aged 18 to 30 who received the YFV17D yellow fever vaccine. V and J are TRBV7-2 and TRBJ2-4; the D gene is possibly TRBD1 (5 bases). CDR3 sequence (DNA): TGTGCCAGCAGCTTAGTAAGGGGTTTGTCCAAAAACATTCAGTACTTC. Translation: CASSLVRGLSKNIQYF.